This T cell receptor (beta chain) is drawn from a study of CD8+CD57+ T cells in acquired aplastic anemia. Study context: Sorted CD4+ plus CD8+ cells gave DNA averaging roughly 3.2 ug. Healthy donors yielded 9 million to 14 million CD4+ cell reads on average. Regarding the study as a whole: No significant difference in CD8+ Simpson's diversity was found between patients and controls.

Turning to this clonotype: Its target is unknown.

Trimming cost V 5 bases and J 5 bases; bases outside gene matches: 9. CDR1 is DFQATT and CDR2 is SNEGSKA in the germline V gene (reference sequence). The CDR3 totals 14 residues. The template for TCR beta VDJ and CDR3 sequence profiling was genomic DNA. TCRdb fed the reads into MiXCR, producing one record per CDR3 protein. The data show hundreds of thousands of distinct CDR3 sequences, under 80% seen once. The chain recombines TRBV20-1 with TRBJ2-1; 7 bases are shared with TRBD1. This clonotype was sampled from a human donor in good health, serving as a control. Sequenced input: sorted CD4+, CD8+, or CD8+CD57+ T cells (not recorded which) from PBMCs. CDR3 in amino acids: CSASDRRSHNEQFF. CDR3 nucleotides: TGCAGTGCTTCGGACAGGCGAAGTCACAATGAGCAGTTCTTC.